This passage covers 20 T cell receptor beta chains from one sample sequenced in a study of OX40 agonist ivuxolimab in advanced cancers. The assay was immunoSEQ multiplex PCR, and TCRdb's table has in-frame clones only and misses some. The data contain 55,000 to 70,000 clones, 84% of them seen just once; the ten biggest clones take up approximately 4.5%. Here the sequenced sample was CD4+ or CD8+ T cells sorted from blood, taken in a trial of the OX40 agonist ivuxolimab. The receptor set was obtained from an adult with an advanced solid tumor such as melanoma, head and neck, liver or kidney cancer.

The chain has TRBV5-6 and TRBJ1-1; D is perhaps TRBD1 (6 bases). Deletions cut 6 bases from V and 4 bases from J, with 16 bases between. In germline, CDR1 is SGHDT, CDR2 YYEEEE. This CDR3 is 14 amino acids long. This CDR3 is CASITGLRGTEAFF. CDR3 DNA: TGTGCCAGCATCACAGGGTTGCGCGGCACTGAAGCTTTCTTT.

The V and J genes are TRBV19 and TRBJ2-3; D assignment may be TRBD1 or TRBD2 (5 bases each). Trimming cost V 5 bases and J 5 bases, with 20 bases left between them. Germline V CDR1 and CDR2: LNHDA, SQIVND (reference sequence). The CDR3 is 16 residues long. The DNA for the CDR3 is TGTGCCAGTAGTTCGGGGCCTACTGGGGCTAGAGATACGCAGTATTTT. Translated, it gives CASSSGPTGARDTQYF.

The V and J genes are TRBV30 and TRBJ1-3; D gene ambiguous. V gave up 5 bases and J gave up 1 base, with 3 bases separating them. The germline CDR1 and CDR2 sequences are GTSNPN and SVGIG (reference sequence). This CDR3 is built from 11 residues. CDR3 loop: CAWASGNTIYF. The CDR3 coding sequence is TGTGCCTGGGCTTCTGGAAACACCATATATTTT.

The rearrangement uses TRBV6-1 and TRBJ2-1, with TRBD2 identical over 11 bases. The CDR3 totals 13 residues. Germline V gives CDR1 MNHNS, CDR2 SASEGT. Germline trimming cut 6 bases from V and 5 bases from J; bases unmatched to any gene: 0. In DNA, the CDR3 is TGTGCCAGCAGACTAGCGGGAGACAATGAGCAGTTCTTC. Translation gives CASRLAGDNEQFF.

The J gene is TRBJ1-5, the V gene TRBV6-6; D remains ambiguous. The CDR3 spans 14 residues. The V end was cut by 6 bases, the J end by 2 bases, with 11 bases between. Germline-derived CDR1 and CDR2 are MNHNY and SVGAGI (reference sequence). In nucleotides, the CDR3 is TGTGCCAGCAGGACCGGACGTGGCAATCAGCCCCAGCATTTT. Its translation is CASRTGRGNQPQHF.

This chain connects TRBV7-9 to TRBJ1-4; 7 bases are a match to TRBD1. CDR3 length equals 14 residues. The J segment lost 6 bases and the V segment lost 4 bases, leaving 5 bases of the junction unmatched. The germline V gene encodes CDR1 SEHNR and CDR2 FQNEAQ (reference sequence). CDR3 in amino acids: CASSSGQVHEKLFF. The CDR3 nucleotides read TGTGCCAGCAGCTCCGGACAGGTCCATGAAAAACTGTTTTTT. Using reference TRBV7-9 and TRBJ1-4 for the parts outside the CDR3, the full variable domain is DTGVSQNPRHKITKRGQNVTFRCDPISEHNRLYWYRQTLGQGPEFLTYFQNEAQLEKSRLLSDRFSAERPKGSFSTLEIQRTEQGDSAMYLCASSSGQVHEKLFFGSGTQLSVL.

This chain links TRBV5-6 with TRBJ2-1; 9 bases map to TRBD1. The V gene's germline CDR1 is SGHDT and CDR2 YYEEEE. The CDR3 consists of 15 residues. V lost 4 bases, J lost 7 bases, and 9 bases stayed unmatched. The CDR3 loop reads CASSLPGQGLNEQFF. The DNA of the CDR3 is TGTGCCAGCAGCCTACCGGGACAGGGTCTTAATGAGCAGTTCTTC.

The DNA for the CDR3 is TGTGCCAGCAGTTCCGACTCTTACACAGATACGCAGTATTTT. Its protein product is CASSSDSYTDTQYF. The chain is built from TRBV28 and TRBJ2-3; D is undetermined. Germline V lookup: CDR1 MDHEN, CDR2 SYDVKM. This CDR3 spans 14 amino acids. Trimming stripped 4 bases from V and 2 bases from J, with 10 bases between. Based on the CDR3 plus reference TRBV28 and TRBJ2-3, the full variable domain is DVKVTQSSRYLVKRTGEKVFLECVQDMDHENMFWYRQDPGLGLRLIYFSYDVKMKEKGDIPEGYSVSREKKERFSLILESASTNQTSMYLCASSSDSYTDTQYFGPGTRLTVL.

The chain combines TRBV19 with TRBJ1-5, with D perhaps matching TRBD1 (5 bases). Germline values: CDR1 LNHDA, CDR2 SQIVND (reference sequence). Between the trimmed V and J ends, which lost 3 bases and 4 bases, there was a span of 19 bases. The CDR3 has 17 residues. As DNA, the CDR3 is TGTGCCAGTAGTATTAGTCTCGGTGTGGCAGGGAATCAGCCCCAGCATTTT. Residues: CASSISLGVAGNQPQHF.

The rearrangement links TRBV11-2 to TRBJ2-7; D is possibly TRBD2 (6 bases). The CDR3 is 14 residues long. V was pared by 5 bases and J by 1 base, with 12 bases between. Germline values: CDR1 SGHAT, CDR2 FQNNGV. The CDR3 reads CASSHSAGSYEQYF. CDR3 coding DNA: TGTGCCAGCAGCCACTCGGCGGGGTCCTACGAGCAGTACTTC.

This sequence joins TRBV7-6 and TRBJ2-3, with 8 nucleotides matching TRBD1. The V segment lost 5 bases and the J segment 6 bases; nucleotides outside the gene matches: 13. The germline CDR1 and CDR2 sequences are SGHVS and FNYEAQ. The CDR3 spans 16 residues. The CDR3 spells CASSDTRQGAEDTQYF. DNA for the CDR3: TGTGCCAGCAGCGATACCCGGCAGGGGGCAGAGGATACGCAGTATTTT.

In its sample, this clone was seen once. For the CDR3, the DNA is TGTGCCAGCAGTCCAAGTGACAGGGGTAGTCAGCCCCAGCATTTT. It yields the protein CASSPSDRGSQPQHF. The V call is TRBV28, the J call TRBJ1-5; 8 nucleotides line up with TRBD1. Germline V gene sequence: CDR1 MDHEN, CDR2 SYDVKM. There are 15 residues in the CDR3. The trim removed 5 bases at V and 6 bases at J, leaving 9 bases unmatched.

The rearrangement joins TRBV7-2 to TRBJ2-5; 11 nucleotides match TRBD1. Gene TRBJ2-7 matches the end of the DNA better, so the J call may be wrong. Germline V gene sequence: CDR1 SGHTA, CDR2 FQGNSA. The CDR3 contains 15 residues. In DNA form, the CDR3 reads TGTGCCAGCAGCACGAGGACAGGGGGCTTCGACGAGCAGTACTTC. Protein sequence: CASSTRTGGFDEQYF.

This chain joins TRBV5-1 and TRBJ2-1; 8 nucleotides agree with TRBD1. The length of the CDR3 is 15 residues. Germline values: CDR1 SGHRS, CDR2 YFSETQ. V lost 2 bases and J lost 2; bases outside the gene matches: 3. The CDR3 loop is CASSFSRGPYNEQFF. The CDR3 DNA reads TGCGCCAGCAGCTTCTCCAGGGGGCCCTACAATGAGCAGTTCTTC.

V usage is TRBV5-1 and J usage is TRBJ2-1; weak D call: TRBD2 (5 bases). Between the trimmed V and J ends, which lost 1 base and 1 base, there was a span of 9 bases. In germline, CDR1 is SGHRS, CDR2 YFSETQ. This CDR3 region has 15 residues. CDR3 coding DNA: TGCGCCAGCAGCTTGATTCCGGGATCCTACAATGAGCAGTTCTTC. It yields the protein CASSLIPGSYNEQFF.

This clone was seen only once. The chain combines TRBV28 with TRBJ2-3, with 13 bases matching TRBD2. Germline loops: CDR1 MDHEN, CDR2 SYDVKM. V shed 5 bases and J 0 bases; nucleotides not matched to a gene: 5. The length of the CDR3 is 17 residues. The chain's CDR3 is CASSPQTSGGSTDTQYF. For the CDR3, the DNA is TGTGCCAGCAGTCCCCAGACTAGCGGGGGGAGCACAGATACGCAGTATTTT.

The rearrangement joins TRBV6-1 to TRBJ1-5; 7 nucleotides line up with TRBD1. Germline V CDR1 and CDR2: MNHNS, SASEGT. Trimming at V came to 6 bases and at J to 6 bases, leaving 8 bases not matched to a gene. The CDR3 contains 14 residues. CDR3 bases: TGTGCCAGCAGCCCTCAGGGGGGCGGTCAGCCCCAGCATTTT. This translates into CASSPQGGGQPQHF.

V gene TRBV28 combines with J gene TRBJ1-1; a possible D gene is TRBD1 (5 bases). Trimming cost V 5 bases and J 5 bases, with 15 bases left between them. From germline, CDR1 is MDHEN and CDR2 SYDVKM. The CDR3 is 14 residues long. The CDR3 DNA reads TGTGCCAGCAGTAGGTTACCGGGGGGAACTGAAGCTTTCTTT. Translated, it gives CASSRLPGGTEAFF.

The chain recombines TRBV9 with TRBJ2-2; TRBD2 is a possible D gene (6 bases). Germline values: CDR1 SGDLS, CDR2 YYNGEE. CDR3 length: 14 amino acids. With 7 bases removed from V and 5 bases from J, the gap between germline ends came to 15 bases. The CDR3 DNA sequence: TGTGCCAGCGGAGAGGAGGGGTTAACCGGGGAGCTGTTTTTT. Translating gives CASGEEGLTGELFF.

The chain recombines TRBV19 with TRBJ1-4; no reliable D call. The V gene's germline CDR1 is LNHDA and CDR2 SQIVND (reference sequence). The ends were cut back, 4 bases at V and 0 bases at J, with 6 bases in the middle. This CDR3 region has 14 residues. The CDR3 DNA reads as TGTGCCAGTAGTACCTCTGCAACTAATGAAAAACTGTTTTTT. Translated, it gives CASSTSATNEKLFF.